Included here is one T cell receptor (beta chain) sequence, with context. The antigen is undetermined. The data are from a study of stem cell transplantation in POMP-related autoinflammatory disease. General study points: Patients with PRAID showed a restricted number of unique TRB V-J gene pairings.

V was pared by 0 bases and J by 6 bases, with 15 bases between. The CDR3 is 15 amino acids. Per germline, CDR1 MGHRA and CDR2 YSYEKL. Produced via immunoSEQ multiplex PCR; TCRdb's table is partial and in-frame only. Of roughly 32,000 clones detected, 70% to 90% appear once; the ten largest clones hold around 0.72%. This sequence was found in a human donor with POMP-related autoinflammation and immune dysregulation (PRAID). The chain couples TRBV4-1 to TRBJ2-7, with D uncertain. The material sequenced was CD4+ T cells from PBMCs, taken before stem cell transplantation. CDR3 sequence: CASSQDRSSWGEQYF. CDR3 sequence (DNA): TGCGCCAGCAGCCAAGACAGATCCTCCTGGGGCGAGCAGTACTTC.